Listed below are T cell receptor beta chains from one sample, sequenced in a study of cytomegalovirus exposure and HLA in healthy donors. TCRdb keeps only in-frame clones here, not all; method: immunoSEQ multiplex PCR. The table shows tens of thousands of clones, with roughly 83% occurring only once. Material: PBMCs. These TCRs come from a woman in her thirties or forties in good health and CMV-seropositive. The CDR3 runs from the conserved cysteine through the conserved F or W. D genes are given only for firm matches. Only some rows state a clone size, as once, few, many or a class for expanded clones.

clone size: NA; V gene: TRBV19; J gene: TRBJ1-1; D gene: TRBD1; CDR3 DNA: TGTGCCAGTAGCTCTCAGACAGGGGCGATCACTGAAGCTTTCTTT; CDR3 protein: CASSSQTGAITEAFF
clone size: NA; V gene: TRBV28; J gene: TRBJ2-3; D gene: NA; CDR3 DNA: TGTGCCAGCAGTTCTCTCCTGTGGGTAGCGGGCACAGATACGCAGTATTTT; CDR3 protein: CASSSLLWVAGTDTQYF
clone size: NA; V gene: TRBV19; J gene: TRBJ1-1; D gene: TRBD1; CDR3 DNA: TGTGCCAGTAGTCTAGGGACAGGGGTACCCACTGAAGCTTTCTTT; CDR3 protein: CASSLGTGVPTEAFF
clone size: few; V gene: TRBV4-2; J gene: TRBJ2-3; D gene: TRBD2; CDR3 DNA: TGTGCCAGCAGCCAAGAAGAAAGACTAGCGGGAGGGAACACTTACGATACGCAGTATTTT; CDR3 protein: CASSQEERLAGGNTYDTQYF
clone size: NA; V gene: TRBV14; J gene: TRBJ2-2; D gene: TRBD1; CDR3 DNA: TGTGCCAGCAGCAAAGGACAGGGGTACACCGGGGAGCTGTTTTTT; CDR3 protein: CASSKGQGYTGELFF
clone size: NA; V gene: TRBV4-1; J gene: TRBJ1-6; D gene: TRBD1; CDR3 DNA: TGCGCCAGCAGCCAAGATTCCTCCGGGACAGGGGTTAATTCACCCCTCCACTTT; CDR3 protein: CASSQDSSGTGVNSPLHF
clone size: NA; V gene: TRBV7-8; J gene: TRBJ2-1; D gene: NA; CDR3 DNA: TGTGCCAGCAGCGCGACCCGACAGGAGCAGTTCTTC; CDR3 protein: CASSATRQEQFF
clone size: NA; V gene: TRBV4-2; J gene: TRBJ2-1; D gene: TRBD2; CDR3 DNA: TGTGCCAGCAGCCGCGGGGGGGCCTACAATGAGCAGTTCTTC; CDR3 protein: CASSRGGAYNEQFF
clone size: NA; V gene: TRBV7-2; J gene: TRBJ1-2; D gene: TRBD1; CDR3 DNA: TGTGCCAGCAGCGACGACAGGGGAGTTTATGGCTACACCTTC; CDR3 protein: CASSDDRGVYGYTF
clone size: NA; V gene: TRBV7-8; J gene: TRBJ2-7; D gene: TRBD2; CDR3 DNA: TGTGCCAGCAGCTTGGGGGTGGGACTAGCCGAGCAGTACTTC; CDR3 protein: CASSLGVGLAEQYF
clone size: NA; V gene: TRBV2; J gene: TRBJ2-7; D gene: NA; CDR3 DNA: TGTGCCAGCAGTGAAGGGGCAGGGTCCTACGAGCAGTACTTC; CDR3 protein: CASSEGAGSYEQYF
clone size: NA; V gene: TRBV6-5; J gene: TRBJ2-3; D gene: TRBD1; CDR3 DNA: TGTGCCAGCGCCCTGGGGAACAGGGGAACAGATACGCAGTATTTT; CDR3 protein: CASALGNRGTDTQYF
clone size: NA; V gene: TRBV2; J gene: TRBJ2-5; D gene: TRBD2; CDR3 DNA: TGTGCCAGCAGTGCAAGCGGGGGAGAAGAGACCCAGTACTTC; CDR3 protein: CASSASGGEETQYF
clone size: NA; V gene: TRBV7-9; J gene: TRBJ1-2; D gene: NA; CDR3 DNA: TGTGCCAGCAGCTTAGCCGAGCGGAGATTAACTAACTATGGCTACACCTTC; CDR3 protein: CASSLAERRLTNYGYTF
clone size: NA; V gene: TRBV6-4; J gene: TRBJ2-3; D gene: NA; CDR3 DNA: TGTGCCAGCAGTGACTCTGTAAGCACAGATACGCAGTATTTT; CDR3 protein: CASSDSVSTDTQYF
clone size: NA; V gene: TRBV7-2; J gene: TRBJ2-1; D gene: TRBD2; CDR3 DNA: TGTGCCAGCAGCCACCGAGGGAGGGACTGGAATGAGCAGTTCTTC; CDR3 protein: CASSHRGRDWNEQFF
clone size: NA; V gene: TRBV10-1; J gene: TRBJ2-7; D gene: NA; CDR3 DNA: TGCGCCAGCAGTGAGTACACCTACGAGCAGTACTTC; CDR3 protein: CASSEYTYEQYF
clone size: NA; V gene: TRBV10-3; J gene: TRBJ2-5; D gene: TRBD2; CDR3 DNA: TGTGCCATCAGTGAAACGGGACTAGCGGCGGGAGAGACCCAGTACTTC; CDR3 protein: CAISETGLAAGETQYF
clone size: NA; V gene: TRBV20-1; J gene: TRBJ2-1; D gene: NA; CDR3 DNA: TGCAGTGCTAGTCCTCATGAGCAGTTCTTC; CDR3 protein: CSASPHEQFF
clone size: NA; V gene: TRBV6-5; J gene: TRBJ1-1; D gene: TRBD1; CDR3 DNA: TGTGCCAGCAGTATGACAGGGTCTGTCCTCCTTGGAGCTTTCTTT; CDR3 protein: CASSMTGSVLLGAFF
clone size: NA; V gene: TRBV5-1; J gene: TRBJ2-5; D gene: NA; CDR3 DNA: TGCGCCAGCAGCTCCCGGGACCCCCGGGGGGAGACCCAGTACTTC; CDR3 protein: CASSSRDPRGETQYF
clone size: NA; V gene: TRBV15; J gene: TRBJ1-3; D gene: NA; CDR3 DNA: TGTGCCACCAGCAGAGAGGCAGGTATTGGAAACACCATATATTTT; CDR3 protein: CATSREAGIGNTIYF
clone size: NA; V gene: TRBV7-2; J gene: TRBJ2-5; D gene: NA; CDR3 DNA: TGTGCCAGCAGCTTAGCGGTGACAGAAGAGACCCAGTACTTC; CDR3 protein: CASSLAVTEETQYF
clone size: NA; V gene: TRBV15; J gene: TRBJ2-3; D gene: TRBD2; CDR3 DNA: TGTGCCACCAGCAGAGATTGGGGCAGTAGCGGGAGATCAGATACGCAGTATTTT; CDR3 protein: CATSRDWGSSGRSDTQYF
clone size: NA; V gene: TRBV2; J gene: TRBJ2-7; D gene: NA; CDR3 DNA: TGTGCCAGCAAGTCGGCCGGGGTTGCGGACTACGAGCAGTACTTC; CDR3 protein: CASKSAGVADYEQYF
clone size: NA; V gene: TRBV4-3; J gene: TRBJ2-1; D gene: TRBD2; CDR3 DNA: TGCGCCAGCAGCCAAGAGGGGACTAGCGGGAACTATGAGCAGTTCTTC; CDR3 protein: CASSQEGTSGNYEQFF
clone size: NA; V gene: TRBV5-6; J gene: TRBJ2-1; D gene: TRBD2; CDR3 DNA: TGTGCCAGCAGCCTCGGGACTAGCGGGGGGATGAATGAGCAGTTCTTC; CDR3 protein: CASSLGTSGGMNEQFF
clone size: NA; V gene: TRBV28; J gene: TRBJ2-1; D gene: TRBD1; CDR3 DNA: TGTGCCAGCGGTTCGGGACAGGGGTTAACCCATGAGCAGTTCTTC; CDR3 protein: CASGSGQGLTHEQFF
clone size: few; V gene: TRBV19; J gene: TRBJ2-3; D gene: NA; CDR3 DNA: TGTGCCAGTAGTATAAACTCCGATACGCAGTATTTT; CDR3 protein: CASSINSDTQYF
clone size: NA; V gene: TRBV28; J gene: TRBJ2-3; D gene: TRBD1; CDR3 DNA: TGTGCCAGCAGCCCGACAGGGGCCCGCACAGATACGCAGTATTTT; CDR3 protein: CASSPTGARTDTQYF
clone size: NA; V gene: TRBV27; J gene: TRBJ1-5; D gene: NA; CDR3 DNA: TGTGCCAGCAGTTTAGGAAGGGGAAGCAATCAGCCCCAGCATTTT; CDR3 protein: CASSLGRGSNQPQHF
clone size: once; V gene: TRBV28; J gene: TRBJ2-3; D gene: TRBD1; CDR3 DNA: TGTGCCAGCAATAACAGGGGGCGAGGTAGCACAGATACGCAGTATTTT; CDR3 protein: CASNNRGRGSTDTQYF
clone size: once; V gene: TRBV7-6; J gene: TRBJ2-7; D gene: NA; CDR3 DNA: TGTGCCAGCAGCTTTGGGGGGGCCCCCTCCTACGAGCAGTACTTC; CDR3 protein: CASSFGGAPSYEQYF
clone size: NA; V gene: TRBV7-6; J gene: TRBJ1-4; D gene: NA; CDR3 DNA: TGTGCCAGCAGCCTGAACCGGGACATCCTAGGGGAAAAACTGTTTTTT; CDR3 protein: CASSLNRDILGEKLFF
clone size: few; V gene: TRBV5-4; J gene: TRBJ1-1; D gene: NA; CDR3 DNA: TGTGCCAGCAGCGCCCGACAGGATTTGAACACTGAAGCTTTCTTT; CDR3 protein: CASSARQDLNTEAFF
clone size: NA; V gene: TRBV4-2; J gene: TRBJ2-1; D gene: NA; CDR3 DNA: TGTGCCAGCAGCCAAGATTCAGGCAATGAGCAGTTCTTC; CDR3 protein: CASSQDSGNEQFF
clone size: NA; V gene: TRBV7-8; J gene: TRBJ1-2; D gene: NA; CDR3 DNA: TGTGCCAGCAGCTTAGCGCTGGCGGAGGATGGCTACACCTTC; CDR3 protein: CASSLALAEDGYTF
clone size: NA; V gene: TRBV27; J gene: TRBJ1-5; D gene: NA; CDR3 DNA: TGTGCCAGCAGTCCAGGGCAGGTTGGAGTTTTCAGCAATCAGCCCCAGCATTTT; CDR3 protein: CASSPGQVGVFSNQPQHF
clone size: NA; V gene: TRBV18; J gene: TRBJ2-5; D gene: NA; CDR3 DNA: TGTGCCAGCTCACCATCCTCCAGGGTGGAGACCCAGTACTTC; CDR3 protein: CASSPSSRVETQYF
clone size: NA; V gene: TRBV30; J gene: TRBJ1-5; D gene: NA; CDR3 DNA: TGTGCCTGGAGTCCATATCTTCCAGGGGTTACCAATCAGCCCCAGCATTTT; CDR3 protein: CAWSPYLPGVTNQPQHF
clone size: NA; V gene: TRBV6-5; J gene: TRBJ1-6; D gene: NA; CDR3 DNA: TGTGCCAGCAGCGACACGAGCTCCTATAATTCACCCCTCCACTTT; CDR3 protein: CASSDTSSYNSPLHF
clone size: NA; V gene: TRBV19; J gene: TRBJ2-7; D gene: NA; CDR3 DNA: TGTGCCAGTAGTATGGGCCGGGACTCATACTCCTACGAGCAGTACTTC; CDR3 protein: CASSMGRDSYSYEQYF
clone size: NA; V gene: TRBV6-5; J gene: TRBJ2-1; D gene: NA; CDR3 DNA: TGTGCCAGCAGCCGCGGTCGTGAGCAGTTCTTC; CDR3 protein: CASSRGREQFF
clone size: NA; V gene: TRBV7-9; J gene: TRBJ1-2; D gene: NA; CDR3 DNA: TGTGCCAGCAGCTCCCCGACAGTGATCTATGGCTACACCTTC; CDR3 protein: CASSSPTVIYGYTF
clone size: NA; V gene: TRBV6-1; J gene: TRBJ1-2; D gene: NA; CDR3 DNA: TGTGCCAGCAGTGAAAGGGAGACAGGACCCTATGGCTACACCTTC; CDR3 protein: CASSERETGPYGYTF
clone size: NA; V gene: TRBV18; J gene: TRBJ2-2; D gene: TRBD2; CDR3 DNA: TGTGCCAGCTCACCATTGACTAGCGGGACGAACACCGGGGAGCTGTTTTTT; CDR3 protein: CASSPLTSGTNTGELFF
clone size: NA; V gene: TRBV5-8; J gene: TRBJ2-7; D gene: NA; CDR3 DNA: TGTGCCAGCAGCCCTAGGGGTGAAGGATACGAGCAGTACTTC; CDR3 protein: CASSPRGEGYEQYF
clone size: NA; V gene: TRBV2; J gene: TRBJ2-5; D gene: NA; CDR3 DNA: TGTGCCAGCAGTCCGCGGACAAGACAAGAGACCCAGTACTTC; CDR3 protein: CASSPRTRQETQYF
clone size: NA; V gene: TRBV6-4; J gene: TRBJ1-3; D gene: NA; CDR3 DNA: TGTGCCCCCCTCATCAGGGTGAGTGGAAACACCATATATTTT; CDR3 protein: CAPLIRVSGNTIYF
clone size: NA; V gene: TRBV5-1; J gene: TRBJ1-1; D gene: NA; CDR3 DNA: TGCGCCAGCACCTATGAGGATGCGGGGGGAGAGGACACTGAAGCTTTCTTT; CDR3 protein: CASTYEDAGGEDTEAFF